This is a list of T cell receptor beta chains from one sample in a study of cytomegalovirus exposure and HLA in healthy donors. This table comes from immunoSEQ multiplex PCR, and its TCRdb copy is limited to in-frame clones, with some not included. This sample has some 150,000 clones, with roughly 72% found just once. Sequenced: PBMCs. All receptors come from a man in his forties in good health and CMV-seronegative. Each CDR3 is given with its conserved first and last residue. Clone size, where shown, is once, few, many, or a class for clones that have expanded.

V: TRBV6-1
size: once
J: TRBJ2-3
CDR3: CASPAGSSDTQYF

V: TRBV19
size: -
J: TRBJ1-5
CDR3: CASTSGGGVEPQHF

V: TRBV7-8
size: few
J: TRBJ1-6
CDR3: CASSLGSSGQGNSPLHF

V: TRBV9
size: -
J: TRBJ2-7
CDR3: CASSPTGHPYEQYF

V: TRBV7-2
size: -
J: TRBJ1-2
CDR3: CASSLGTGAYGYTF

V: TRBV18
size: -
J: TRBJ2-6
CDR3: CASSLNTGAGANVLTF

V: TRBV4-2
size: -
J: TRBJ2-1
CDR3: CASSLDGGGVYNEQFF

V: TRBV28
size: -
J: TRBJ2-7
CDR3: CASSPLRDRGPEQYF

V: TRBV28
size: -
J: TRBJ2-7
CDR3: CASSYTSGTTYEQYF

V: TRBV6-5
size: -
J: TRBJ2-7
CDR3: CASSYGTSGSSYEQYF

V: TRBV7-3
size: -
J: TRBJ2-7
CDR3: CASSAGTDYEQYF

V: TRBV9
size: -
J: TRBJ2-3
CDR3: CASNTWGGLAGTSTDTQYF

V: TRBV10-3
size: -
J: TRBJ2-7
CDR3: CAIRGLAASYEQYF

V: TRBV9
size: -
J: TRBJ2-5
CDR3: CASSVGWPGGVSETQYF

V: TRBV28
size: once
J: TRBJ1-1
CDR3: CASSPQAVYTEAFF

V: TRBV27
size: -
J: TRBJ1-6
CDR3: CASRKGLLNSPLHF

V: TRBV19
size: -
J: TRBJ2-1
CDR3: CASSIDYSRPYNEQFF

V: TRBV4-3
size: -
J: TRBJ2-1
CDR3: CASSQEFLGLAGGHEQFF

V: TRBV11-3
size: -
J: TRBJ1-1
CDR3: CASSSTGLAEAFF

V: TRBV4-2
size: few
J: TRBJ2-3
CDR3: CASSQDRVASTDTQYF

V: TRBV10-1
size: -
J: TRBJ1-2
CDR3: CASSESISRGYGYTF

V: TRBV7-6
size: -
J: TRBJ1-5
CDR3: CASSGNSNQPQNF

V: TRBV10-3
size: few
J: TRBJ1-2
CDR3: CAISEPRQVFSYTF

V: TRBV11-2
size: -
J: TRBJ1-3
CDR3: CASSLTDGKTGNTIYF

V: TRBV10-3
size: -
J: TRBJ2-5
CDR3: CAISESGGGRGRETQYF

V: TRBV16
size: -
J: TRBJ2-5
CDR3: CASSPPGLQETQYF

V: TRBV16
size: -
J: TRBJ2-3
CDR3: CASSLHQTDTQYF

V: TRBV2
size: -
J: TRBJ1-2
CDR3: CASSGIQRGYTF

V: TRBV5-1
size: -
J: TRBJ2-7
CDR3: CASSGRTGQGYEQYF

V: TRBV9
size: -
J: TRBJ1-6
CDR3: CASSSYNSPLHF

V: TRBV6-1
size: -
J: TRBJ2-7
CDR3: CASSHRGASYEQYF

V: TRBV6-1
size: -
J: TRBJ2-1
CDR3: CASRGLNNYNEQFF

V: TRBV2
size: -
J: TRBJ2-7
CDR3: CASSEEAGIGYEQYF

V: TRBV27
size: -
J: TRBJ1-1
CDR3: CASSLFRRGGGGNTEAFF

V: TRBV5-1
size: -
J: TRBJ1-2
CDR3: CASSLSTEPYYGYTF

V: TRBV10-2
size: -
J: TRBJ2-7
CDR3: CASRRDRFYEQYF

V: TRBV6-5
size: -
J: TRBJ1-2
CDR3: CASSSTGGYGYPF

V: TRBV7-2
size: -
J: TRBJ2-5
CDR3: CASSPRTGRETQYF

V: TRBV7-9
size: -
J: TRBJ2-7
CDR3: CSSSFGRPYEQYF

V: TRBV9
size: once
J: TRBJ1-5
CDR3: CASSPGRGQPQHF

V: TRBV18
size: -
J: TRBJ2-3
CDR3: CASSPGGLSSTDTQYF

V: TRBV27
size: once
J: TRBJ1-1
CDR3: CATGRGAPKNTEAFF

V: TRBV5-1
size: -
J: TRBJ1-2
CDR3: CASSWEDGNYGYTF

V: TRBV11-2
size: few
J: TRBJ2-7
CDR3: CASSPIGGFYEQYF

V: TRBV7-8
size: -
J: TRBJ1-4
CDR3: CASSSLRGEQGKLFF